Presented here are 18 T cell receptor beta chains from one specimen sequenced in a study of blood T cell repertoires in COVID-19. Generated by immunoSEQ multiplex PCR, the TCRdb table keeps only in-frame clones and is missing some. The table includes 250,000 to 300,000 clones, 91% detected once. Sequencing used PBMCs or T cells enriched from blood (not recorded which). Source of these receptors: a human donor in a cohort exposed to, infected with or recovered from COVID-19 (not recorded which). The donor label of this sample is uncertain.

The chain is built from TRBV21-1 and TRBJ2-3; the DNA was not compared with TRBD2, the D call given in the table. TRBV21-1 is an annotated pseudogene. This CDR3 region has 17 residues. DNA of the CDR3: TGTGCCAGCAGTCGAGAGACTAGCGGGGGGGTCACAGATACGCAGTATTTT. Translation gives CASSRETSGGVTDTQYF.

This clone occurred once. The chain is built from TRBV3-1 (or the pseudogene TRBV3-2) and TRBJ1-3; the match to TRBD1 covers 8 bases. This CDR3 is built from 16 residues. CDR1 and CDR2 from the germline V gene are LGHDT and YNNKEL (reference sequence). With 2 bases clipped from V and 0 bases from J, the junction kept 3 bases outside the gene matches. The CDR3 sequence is CASSQYTGGSGNTIYF. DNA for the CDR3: TGTGCCAGCAGCCAATACACAGGGGGCTCTGGAAACACCATATATTTT.

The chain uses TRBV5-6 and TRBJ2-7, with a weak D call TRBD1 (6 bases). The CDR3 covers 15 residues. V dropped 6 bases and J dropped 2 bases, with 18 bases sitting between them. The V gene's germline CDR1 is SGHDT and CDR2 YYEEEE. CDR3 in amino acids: CASTNMAGVTYEQYF. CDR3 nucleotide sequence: TGTGCCAGCACTAATATGGCAGGGGTCACCTACGAGCAGTACTTC.

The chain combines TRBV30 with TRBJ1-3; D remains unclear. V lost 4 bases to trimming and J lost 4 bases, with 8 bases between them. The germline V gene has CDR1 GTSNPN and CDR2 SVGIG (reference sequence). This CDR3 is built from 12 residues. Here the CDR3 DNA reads TGTGCCTGGATGACAATGGGAAACACCATATATTTT. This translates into CAWMTMGNTIYF. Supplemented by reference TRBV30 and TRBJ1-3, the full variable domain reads SQTIHQWPATLVQPVGSPLSLECTVEGTSNPNLYWYRQAAGRGLQLLFYSVGIGQISSEVPQNLSASRPQDRQFILSSKKLLLSDSGFYLCAWMTMGNTIYFGEGSWLTVV.

The CDR3 region has the DNA TGTGCCAGCAGTTACTCGACGGGAGCCACCATCGAGCAGTACTTC. It codes for CASSYSTGATIEQYF. This chain joins TRBV6-5 and TRBJ2-7; tentative D call: TRBD2 (6 bases). The CDR3 has 15 residues. Deletions cut 0 bases from V and 6 bases from J, with 15 bases between. Germline-derived CDR1 and CDR2 are MNHEY and SVGAGI.

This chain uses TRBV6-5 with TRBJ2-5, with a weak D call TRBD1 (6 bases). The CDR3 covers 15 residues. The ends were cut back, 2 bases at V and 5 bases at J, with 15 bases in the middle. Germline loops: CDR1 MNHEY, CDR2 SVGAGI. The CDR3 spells CASSYEGHRLETQYF. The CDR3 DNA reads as TGTGCCAGCAGTTACGAGGGACACCGACTGGAGACCCAGTACTTC.

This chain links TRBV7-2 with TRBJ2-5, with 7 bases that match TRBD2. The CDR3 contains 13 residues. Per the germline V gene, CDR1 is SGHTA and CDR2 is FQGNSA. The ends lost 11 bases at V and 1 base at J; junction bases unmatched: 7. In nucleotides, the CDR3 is TGTGCCTCAACACGGACTAGCCAAGAGACCCAGTACTTC. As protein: CASTRTSQETQYF.

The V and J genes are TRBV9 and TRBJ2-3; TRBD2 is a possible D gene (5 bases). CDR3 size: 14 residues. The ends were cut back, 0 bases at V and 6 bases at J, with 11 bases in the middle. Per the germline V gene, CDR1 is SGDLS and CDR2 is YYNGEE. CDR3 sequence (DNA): TGTGCCAGCAGCGTAGGAAGCGGAAGTGATACGCAGTATTTT. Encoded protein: CASSVGSGSDTQYF.

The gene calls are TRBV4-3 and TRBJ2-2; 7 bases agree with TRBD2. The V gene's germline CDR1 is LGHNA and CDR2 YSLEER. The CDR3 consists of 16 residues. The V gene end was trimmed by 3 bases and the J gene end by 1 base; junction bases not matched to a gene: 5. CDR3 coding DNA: TGCGCCAGCAGCCAGGATAAGCGGGGGAACACCGGGGAGCTGTTTTTT. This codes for CASSQDKRGNTGELFF.

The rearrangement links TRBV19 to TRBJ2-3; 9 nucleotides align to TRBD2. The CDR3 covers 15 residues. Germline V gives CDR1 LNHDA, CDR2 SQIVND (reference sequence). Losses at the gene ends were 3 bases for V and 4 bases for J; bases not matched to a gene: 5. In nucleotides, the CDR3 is TGTGCCAGTAGTATTCTAGCGGGGTTCTCAGATACGCAGTATTTT. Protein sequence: CASSILAGFSDTQYF.

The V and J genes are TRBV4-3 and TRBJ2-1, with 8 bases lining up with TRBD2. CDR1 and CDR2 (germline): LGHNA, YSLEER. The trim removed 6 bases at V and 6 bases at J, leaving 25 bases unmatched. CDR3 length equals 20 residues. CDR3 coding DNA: TGCGCCAGCAGGCCCGTTACAGTAACCCCCGGGACGGGGGGGGTCAATGAGCAGTTCTTC. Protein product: CASRPVTVTPGTGGVNEQFF.

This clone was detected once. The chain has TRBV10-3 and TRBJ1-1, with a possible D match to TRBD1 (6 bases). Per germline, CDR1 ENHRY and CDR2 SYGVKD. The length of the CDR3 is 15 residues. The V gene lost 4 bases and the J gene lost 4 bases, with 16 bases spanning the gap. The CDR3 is CAISAFTGFGTEAFF. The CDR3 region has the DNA TGTGCCATCAGTGCATTCACAGGGTTTGGCACTGAAGCTTTCTTT.

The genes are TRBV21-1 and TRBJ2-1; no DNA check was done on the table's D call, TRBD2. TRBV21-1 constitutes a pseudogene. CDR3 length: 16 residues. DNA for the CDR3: TGTGCCAGCAGCTTACGACTAGCGGGTCGGTACAATGAGCAGTTCTTC. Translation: CASSLRLAGRYNEQFF.

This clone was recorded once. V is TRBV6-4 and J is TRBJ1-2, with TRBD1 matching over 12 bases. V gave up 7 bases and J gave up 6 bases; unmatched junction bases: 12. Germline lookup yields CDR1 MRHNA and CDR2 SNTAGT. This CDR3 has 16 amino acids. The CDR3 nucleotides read TGTGCCAGCACCCCTCTAAAGGGACAGGGGGCGAATGGCTACACCTTC. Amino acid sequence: CASTPLKGQGANGYTF.

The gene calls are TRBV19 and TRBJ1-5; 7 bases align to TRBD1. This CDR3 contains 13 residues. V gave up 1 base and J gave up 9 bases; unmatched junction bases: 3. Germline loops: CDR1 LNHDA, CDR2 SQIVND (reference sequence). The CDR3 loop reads CASSIGGGRPQHF. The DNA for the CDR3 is TGTGCCAGTAGTATAGGAGGGGGCCGGCCCCAGCATTTT.

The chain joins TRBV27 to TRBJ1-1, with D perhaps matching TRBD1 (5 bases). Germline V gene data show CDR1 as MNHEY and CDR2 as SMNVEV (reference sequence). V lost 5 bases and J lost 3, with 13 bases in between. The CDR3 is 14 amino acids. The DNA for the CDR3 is TGTGCCAGCAGTACACCAGGGACTCACACTGAAGCTTTCTTT. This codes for CASSTPGTHTEAFF.

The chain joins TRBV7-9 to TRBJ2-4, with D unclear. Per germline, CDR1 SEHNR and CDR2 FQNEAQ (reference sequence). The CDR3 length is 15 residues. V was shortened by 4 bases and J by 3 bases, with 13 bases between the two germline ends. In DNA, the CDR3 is TGTGCCAGCAGCTCCAGCCGACAACTCAAAAACATTCAGTACTTC. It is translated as CASSSSRQLKNIQYF.

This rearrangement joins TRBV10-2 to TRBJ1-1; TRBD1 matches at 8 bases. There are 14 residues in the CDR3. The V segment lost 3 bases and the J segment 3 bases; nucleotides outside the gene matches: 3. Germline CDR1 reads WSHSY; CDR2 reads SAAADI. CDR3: CASSEIRGHTEAFF. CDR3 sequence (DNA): TGCGCCAGCAGTGAAATCAGGGGGCACACTGAAGCTTTCTTT.